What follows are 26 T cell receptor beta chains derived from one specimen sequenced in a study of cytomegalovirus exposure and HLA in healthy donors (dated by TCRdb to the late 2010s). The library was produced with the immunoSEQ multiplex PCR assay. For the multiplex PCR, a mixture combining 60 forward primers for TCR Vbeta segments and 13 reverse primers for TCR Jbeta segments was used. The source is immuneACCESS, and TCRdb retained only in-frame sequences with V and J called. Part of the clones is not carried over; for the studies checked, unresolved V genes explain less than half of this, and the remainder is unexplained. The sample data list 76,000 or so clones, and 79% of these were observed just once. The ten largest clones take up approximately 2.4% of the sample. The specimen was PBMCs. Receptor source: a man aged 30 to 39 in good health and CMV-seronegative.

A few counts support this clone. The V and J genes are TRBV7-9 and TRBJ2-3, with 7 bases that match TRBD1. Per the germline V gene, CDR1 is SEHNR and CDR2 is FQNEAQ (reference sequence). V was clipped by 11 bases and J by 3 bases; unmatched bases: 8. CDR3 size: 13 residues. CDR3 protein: CAGDSRVTDTQYF. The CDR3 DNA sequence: TGTGCCGGGGACAGCAGGGTTACAGATACGCAGTATTTT.

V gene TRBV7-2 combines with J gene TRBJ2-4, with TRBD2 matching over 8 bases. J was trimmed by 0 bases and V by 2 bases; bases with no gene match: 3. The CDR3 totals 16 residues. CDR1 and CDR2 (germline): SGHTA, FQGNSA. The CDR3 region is CASSLSGGGAKNIQYF. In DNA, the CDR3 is TGTGCCAGCAGCTTATCGGGGGGGGGAGCCAAAAACATTCAGTACTTC.

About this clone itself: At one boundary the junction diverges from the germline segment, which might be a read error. The CDR3 region is CASSQGTSGNTGGLFF. CDR3 bases: TGCGCCAGCAGCCAAGGGACTAGCGGCAACACCGGGGGGCTGTTTTTT. The rearrangement links TRBV4-1 to TRBJ2-2, with TRBD2 matching over 10 bases. CDR3 length equals 16 residues. Looked up from germline, CDR1 is MGHRA and CDR2 is YSYEKL.

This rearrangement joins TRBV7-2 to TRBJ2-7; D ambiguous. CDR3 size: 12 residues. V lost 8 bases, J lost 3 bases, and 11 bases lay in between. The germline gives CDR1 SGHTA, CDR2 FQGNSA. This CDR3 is CASALSDYEQYF. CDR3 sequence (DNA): TGTGCCAGCGCGCTTTCCGACTACGAGCAGTACTTC.

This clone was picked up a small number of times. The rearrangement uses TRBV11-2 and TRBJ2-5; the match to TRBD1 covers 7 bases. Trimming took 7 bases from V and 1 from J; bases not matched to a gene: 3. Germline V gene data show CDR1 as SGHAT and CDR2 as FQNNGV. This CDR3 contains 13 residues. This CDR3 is CASTRDSQETQYF. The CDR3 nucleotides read TGTGCCAGCACCCGGGACAGCCAAGAGACCCAGTACTTC.

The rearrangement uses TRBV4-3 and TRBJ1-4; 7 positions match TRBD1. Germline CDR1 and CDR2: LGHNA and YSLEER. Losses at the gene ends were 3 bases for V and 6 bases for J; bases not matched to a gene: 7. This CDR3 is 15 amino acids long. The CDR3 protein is CASSQMTGIDEKLFF. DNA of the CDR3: TGCGCCAGCAGCCAGATGACAGGGATCGATGAAAAACTGTTTTTT.

The CDR3 protein is CASRPAAYNEQFF. CDR3 coding DNA: TGCGCCAGCAGGCCCGCAGCCTACAATGAGCAGTTCTTC. The chain links TRBV5-1 to TRBJ2-1; D is uncertain. V was trimmed by 5 bases and J by 2 bases, leaving 8 bases between them. Germline V gene data show CDR1 as SGHRS and CDR2 as YFSETQ. The CDR3 contains 13 residues.

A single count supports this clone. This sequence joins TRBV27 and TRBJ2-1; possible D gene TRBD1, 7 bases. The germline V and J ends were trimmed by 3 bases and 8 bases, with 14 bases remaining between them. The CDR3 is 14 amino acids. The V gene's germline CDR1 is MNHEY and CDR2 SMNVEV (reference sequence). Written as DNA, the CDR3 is TGTGCCAGCAGTTTCCAGGGGGGTTTGGATGAGCAGTTCTTC. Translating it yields CASSFQGGLDEQFF.

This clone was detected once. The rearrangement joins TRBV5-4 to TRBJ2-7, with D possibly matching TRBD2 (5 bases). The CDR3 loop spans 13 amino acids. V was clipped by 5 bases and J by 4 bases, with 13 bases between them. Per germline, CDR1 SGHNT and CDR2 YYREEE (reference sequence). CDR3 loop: CASSQRTDYEQYF. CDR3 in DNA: TGTGCCAGCAGTCAAAGGACTGATTACGAGCAGTACTTC. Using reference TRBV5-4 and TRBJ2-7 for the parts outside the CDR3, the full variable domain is ETGVTQSPTHLIKTRGQQVTLRCSSQSGHNTVSWYQQALGQGPQFIFQYYREEENGRGNFPPRFSGLQFPNYSSELNVNALELDDSALYLCASSQRTDYEQYFGPGTRLTVT.

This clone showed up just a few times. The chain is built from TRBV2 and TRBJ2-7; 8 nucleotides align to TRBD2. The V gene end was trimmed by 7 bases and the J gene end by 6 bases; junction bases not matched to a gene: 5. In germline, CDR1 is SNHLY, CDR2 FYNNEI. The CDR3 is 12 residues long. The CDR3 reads CASKGREGEQYF. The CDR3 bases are TGTGCCAGCAAGGGACGGGAGGGCGAGCAGTACTTC.

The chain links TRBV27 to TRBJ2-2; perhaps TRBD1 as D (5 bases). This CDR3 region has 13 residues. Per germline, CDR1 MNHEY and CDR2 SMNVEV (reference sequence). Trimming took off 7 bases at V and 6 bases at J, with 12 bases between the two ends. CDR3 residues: CASTLRGSGELFF. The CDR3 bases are TGTGCCAGCACCCTAAGGGGATCCGGGGAGCTGTTTTTT.

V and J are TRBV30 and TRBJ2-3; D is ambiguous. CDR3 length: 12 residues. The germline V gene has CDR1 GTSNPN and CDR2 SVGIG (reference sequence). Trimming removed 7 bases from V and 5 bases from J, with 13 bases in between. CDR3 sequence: CASAVTRDTQYF. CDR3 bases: TGTGCCTCCGCGGTCACGAGAGATACGCAGTATTTT. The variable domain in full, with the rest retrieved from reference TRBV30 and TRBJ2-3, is SQTIHQWPATLVQPVGSPLSLECTVEGTSNPNLYWYRQAAGRGLQLLFYSVGIGQISSEVPQNLSASRPQDRQFILSSKKLLLSDSGFYLCASAVTRDTQYFGPGTRLTVL.

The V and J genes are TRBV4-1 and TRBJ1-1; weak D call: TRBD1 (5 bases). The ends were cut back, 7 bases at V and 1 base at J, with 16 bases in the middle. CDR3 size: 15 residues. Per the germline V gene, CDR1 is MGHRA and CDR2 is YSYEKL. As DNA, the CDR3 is TGCGCCAGCATCGGGGGTTCCCGGCCGAACACTGAAGCTTTCTTT. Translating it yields CASIGGSRPNTEAFF.

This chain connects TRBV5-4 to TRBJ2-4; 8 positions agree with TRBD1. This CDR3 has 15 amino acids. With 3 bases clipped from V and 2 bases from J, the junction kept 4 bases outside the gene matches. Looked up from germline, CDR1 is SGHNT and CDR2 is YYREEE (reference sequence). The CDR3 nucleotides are TGTGCCAGCAGCTCCGGGACAGGCTCCAAAAACATTCAGTACTTC. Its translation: CASSSGTGSKNIQYF.

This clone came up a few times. CDR3 sequence: CASSRKGGMAFF. Written as DNA, the CDR3 is TGTGCCAGCAGCAGAAAAGGGGGCATGGCTTTCTTT. The rearrangement links TRBV2 to TRBJ1-1; TRBD1 matches 7 bases. This CDR3 region has 12 residues. V dropped 6 bases and J dropped 11; count of bases not matched to a gene: 9. Germline V gives CDR1 SNHLY, CDR2 FYNNEI.

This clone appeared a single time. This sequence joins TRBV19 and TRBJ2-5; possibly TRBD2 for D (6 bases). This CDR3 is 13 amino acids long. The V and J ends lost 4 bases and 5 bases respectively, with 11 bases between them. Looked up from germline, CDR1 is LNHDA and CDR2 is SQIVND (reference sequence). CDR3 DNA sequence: TGTGCCAGTAGTAAGGCGGAGGGGGAGACCCAGTACTTC. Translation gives CASSKAEGETQYF.

The CDR3 coding sequence is TGCGCCAGCAGCCAAGATTTGGCGAACACTGAAGCTTTCTTT. Protein sequence: CASSQDLANTEAFF. The chain couples TRBV4-3 to TRBJ1-1, with no clear D. From germline, CDR1 is LGHNA and CDR2 YSLEER. Trimming removed 0 bases at V and 1 base at J, with 6 bases between. CDR3 size: 14 residues.

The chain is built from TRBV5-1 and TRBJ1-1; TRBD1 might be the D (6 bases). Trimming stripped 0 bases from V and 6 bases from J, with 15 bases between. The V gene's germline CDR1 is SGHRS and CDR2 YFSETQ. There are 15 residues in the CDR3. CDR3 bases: TGCGCCAGCAGCTTGGGAAGCGGCAGGGGCCCTGAAGCTTTCTTT. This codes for CASSLGSGRGPEAFF.

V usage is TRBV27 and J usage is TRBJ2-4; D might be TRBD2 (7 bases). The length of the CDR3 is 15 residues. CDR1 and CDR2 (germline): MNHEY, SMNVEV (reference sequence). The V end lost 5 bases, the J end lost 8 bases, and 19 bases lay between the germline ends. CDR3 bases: TGTGCCAGCAGTCCCAGAGGGGCGGGGGCTGACATTCAGTACTTC. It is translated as CASSPRGAGADIQYF.

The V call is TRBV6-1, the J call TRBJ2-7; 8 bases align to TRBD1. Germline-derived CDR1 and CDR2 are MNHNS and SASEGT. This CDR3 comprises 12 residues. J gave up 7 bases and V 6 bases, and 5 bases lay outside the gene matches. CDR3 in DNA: TGTGCCAGCAGAGGACAGGGTGGGGAGCAGTACTTC. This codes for CASRGQGGEQYF.

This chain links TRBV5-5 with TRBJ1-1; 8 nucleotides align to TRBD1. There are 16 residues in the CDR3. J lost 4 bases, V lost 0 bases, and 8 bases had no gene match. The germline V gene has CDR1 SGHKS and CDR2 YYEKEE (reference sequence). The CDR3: CASSLDLGQVVTEAFF. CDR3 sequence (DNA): TGTGCCAGCAGCTTGGATTTGGGACAGGTCGTCACTGAAGCTTTCTTT.

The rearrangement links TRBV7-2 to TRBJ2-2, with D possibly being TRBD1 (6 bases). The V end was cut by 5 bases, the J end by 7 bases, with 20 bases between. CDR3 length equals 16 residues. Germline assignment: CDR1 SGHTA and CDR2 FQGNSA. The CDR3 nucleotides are TGTGCCAGCAGCCAGCCACAGGGTGGAAGAGTCGGGGAGCTGTTTTTT. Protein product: CASSQPQGGRVGELFF. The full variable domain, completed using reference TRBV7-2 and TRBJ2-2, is GAGVSQSPSNKVTEKGKDVELRCDPISGHTALYWYRQSLGQGLEFLIYFQGNSAPDKSGLPSDRFSAERTGGSVSTLTIQRTQQEDSAVYLCASSQPQGGRVGELFFGEGSRLTVL.

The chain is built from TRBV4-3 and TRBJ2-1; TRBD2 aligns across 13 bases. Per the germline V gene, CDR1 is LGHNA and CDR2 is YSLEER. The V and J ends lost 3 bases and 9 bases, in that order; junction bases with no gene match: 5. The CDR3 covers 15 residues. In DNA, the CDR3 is TGCGCCAGCAGCCATGAACTAGCGGGGGGGACTGAGCAGTTCTTC. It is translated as CASSHELAGGTEQFF.

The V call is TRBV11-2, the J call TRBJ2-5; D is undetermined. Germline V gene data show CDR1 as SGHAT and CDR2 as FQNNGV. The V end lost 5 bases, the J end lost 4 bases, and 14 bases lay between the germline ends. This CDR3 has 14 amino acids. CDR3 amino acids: CASSAFFEAETQYF. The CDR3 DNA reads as TGTGCCAGCAGCGCCTTTTTTGAGGCAGAGACCCAGTACTTC. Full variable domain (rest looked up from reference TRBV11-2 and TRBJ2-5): EAGVAQSPRYKIIEKRQSVAFWCNPISGHATLYWYQQILGQGPKLLIQFQNNGVVDDSQLPKDRFSAERLKGVDSTLKIQPAKLEDSAVYLCASSAFFEAETQYFGPGTRLLVL.

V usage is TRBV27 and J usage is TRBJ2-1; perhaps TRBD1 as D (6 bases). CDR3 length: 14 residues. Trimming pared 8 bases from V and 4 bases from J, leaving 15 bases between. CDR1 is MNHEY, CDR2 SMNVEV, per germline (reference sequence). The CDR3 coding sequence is TGTGCCAGCCACGAGGGGGTTGAGTACAATGAGCAGTTCTTC. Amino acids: CASHEGVEYNEQFF.

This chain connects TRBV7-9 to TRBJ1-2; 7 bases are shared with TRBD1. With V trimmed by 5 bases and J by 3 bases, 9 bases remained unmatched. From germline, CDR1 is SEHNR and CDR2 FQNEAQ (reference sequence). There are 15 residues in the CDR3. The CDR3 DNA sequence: TGTGCCAGCAGCGGATCAGGGGGAAATGACTATGGCTACACCTTC. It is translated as CASSGSGGNDYGYTF.